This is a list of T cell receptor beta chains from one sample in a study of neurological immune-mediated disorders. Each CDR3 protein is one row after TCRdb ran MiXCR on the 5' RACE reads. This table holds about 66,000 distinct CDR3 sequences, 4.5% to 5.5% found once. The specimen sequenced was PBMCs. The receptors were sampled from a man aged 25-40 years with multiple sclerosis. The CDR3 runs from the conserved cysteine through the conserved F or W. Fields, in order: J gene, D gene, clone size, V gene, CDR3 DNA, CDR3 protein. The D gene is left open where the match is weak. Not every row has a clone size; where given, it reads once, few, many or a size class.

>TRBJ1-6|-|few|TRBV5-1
TGCGCCAGCAGCTTGGAGCCGGGTAATTCACCCCTCAACTTT
CASSLEPGNSPLNF
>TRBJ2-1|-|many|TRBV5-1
TGCGCCAGCAGCCTTTACGGGGGCGCGTTATTCTTC
CASSLYGGALFF
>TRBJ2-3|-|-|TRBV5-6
TGTGCCAGCAGCGATGGACTGGCATCAGATACGCAGTATTTT
CASSDGLASDTQYF
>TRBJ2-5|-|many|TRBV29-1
TGCAGCGTTGATCCCTTTCAGGGGGGGCCTCAAGAGACCCAGTACTTC
CSVDPFQGGPQETQYF
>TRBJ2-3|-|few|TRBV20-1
TGCAGTGCTAGAGATAACCGCAGGATCACAGATACGCAGTATTTT
CSARDNRRITDTQYF
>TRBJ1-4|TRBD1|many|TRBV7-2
TGTGCCAGCAGCTTATTAGGGGGCGGGGGAAAACTGTTTTTT
CASSLLGGGGKLFF
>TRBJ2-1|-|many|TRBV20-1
TGCAGTGCTAGAGATCTTAGGGGCTCCTACAATGAGCAGTTCTTC
CSARDLRGSYNEQFF
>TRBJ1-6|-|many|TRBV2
TGTGCCACGGGGGAATCACCCCTCCACTTT
CATGESPLHF
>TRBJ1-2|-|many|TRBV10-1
TGCGCCAGCAGTGAGCCGGACAGAGAATACTACCAATTCCATGGCTACACCTTC
CASSEPDREYYQFHGYTF
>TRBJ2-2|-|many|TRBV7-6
TGTGCCAGCAGCTTAAACGGGTACACCGGGGAGCTGTTTTTT
CASSLNGYTGELFF
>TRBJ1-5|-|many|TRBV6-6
TGTGCCAGCACCCTAGGGGGTAAGGGGCAGCCCCAGCATTTT
CASTLGGKGQPQHF
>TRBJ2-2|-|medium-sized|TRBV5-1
TGCGCCAGCAGCTTTCCAGCTCAAACCGGGGAGCTGTTTTTT
CASSFPAQTGELFF
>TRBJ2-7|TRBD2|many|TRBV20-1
TGCAGTGCCGGACTAGCGATCTACGAGCAGTACTTC
CSAGLAIYEQYF
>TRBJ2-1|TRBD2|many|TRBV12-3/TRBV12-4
TGTGCCAGCAGTTTCCTAGCGGGGGCGGGGAATGAGCAGTTCTTC
CASSFLAGAGNEQFF
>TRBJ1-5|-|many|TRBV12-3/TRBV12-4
TGTGCCAGCAGTTTATCAGGGGCAGAAAACAATCAGCCCCAGCATTTT
CASSLSGAENNQPQHF
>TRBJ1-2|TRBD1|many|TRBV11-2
TGTGCCAGCAGTAATCAGGGGGCGTTTGGCTACACCTTC
CASSNQGAFGYTF
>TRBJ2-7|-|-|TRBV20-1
TGCAGTGCTAGAGAGGAAGGTACCTACGAGCAGTACTTC
CSAREEGTYEQYF
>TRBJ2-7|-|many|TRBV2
TGTGCCAGCAGTGAACGGCGGTCGGGGCAGTACTTC
CASSERRSGQYF
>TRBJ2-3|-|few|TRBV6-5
TGTGCCACCAAACCCGGGGGTTACACAGATACGCAGTATTTT
CATKPGGYTDTQYF
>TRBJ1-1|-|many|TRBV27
TGTGCCAGCAGTTTCCGGAGGAACACTGAAGCTTTCTTT
CASSFRRNTEAFF
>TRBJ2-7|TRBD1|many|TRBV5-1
TGCGCCAGCAGCCCCGGGACAGGGTTGTACGAGCAGTACTTC
CASSPGTGLYEQYF
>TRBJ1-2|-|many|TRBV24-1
TGTGCCACCAGTGATTTAACCAGGGACAATGGCTACACCTTC
CATSDLTRDNGYTF
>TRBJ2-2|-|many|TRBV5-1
TGCGCCAGCAGCTTCGGAGGGGTCGGCACCGGGGAGCTGTTTTTT
CASSFGGVGTGELFF
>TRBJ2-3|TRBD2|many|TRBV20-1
TGCAGTGCTAGGGGACTAGCGGCAGATACGCAGTATTTT
CSARGLAADTQYF
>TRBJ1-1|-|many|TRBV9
TGTGCCAGCAGCTTCGGGACGGGGGGCACTGAAGCTTTCTTT
CASSFGTGGTEAFF
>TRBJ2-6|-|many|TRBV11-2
TGTGCCAGCAGCCCCGACAGGTTTGGGGCCAACGTCCTGACTTTC
CASSPDRFGANVLTF
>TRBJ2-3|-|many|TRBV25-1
TGTGCCAGCAGTGAATTGTGGGGGCGTACAGATACGCAGTATTTT
CASSELWGRTDTQYF
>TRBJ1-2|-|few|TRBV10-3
TGTGCCACCAACCCTCAGGGGTCTAACTATGGCTACACCTTC
CATNPQGSNYGYTF
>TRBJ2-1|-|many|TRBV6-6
TGTGCCAGCAGTCCTTTTGTTGATGAGCAGTTCTTC
CASSPFVDEQFF
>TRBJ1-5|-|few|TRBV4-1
TGCGCCAGCAGCCAAGTTAGATTTAGCAATCAGCCCCAGAATTTT
CASSQVRFSNQPQNF
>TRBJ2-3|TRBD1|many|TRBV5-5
TGTGCCAGCAGCGGATTCCAGGGGGCATCGACAGATACGCAGTATTTT
CASSGFQGASTDTQYF
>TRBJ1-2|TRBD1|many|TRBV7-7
TGTGCCAGCAGCGCCGACAGGGATCCTAACTATGGCTACACCTTC
CASSADRDPNYGYTF
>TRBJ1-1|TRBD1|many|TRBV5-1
TGCGCCAGCAGCGGATCCCGGGACAGCCGCGAAGCTTTCTTT
CASSGSRDSREAFF
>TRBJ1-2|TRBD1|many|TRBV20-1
TGCAGTGCTTTGAACAGGGGGCGAGCTAACTATGGCTACACCTTC
CSALNRGRANYGYTF
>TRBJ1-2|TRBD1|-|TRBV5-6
TGTGCCAGCAGCTTGTGGACAGGGCCAGGTTATGGCTACACCTTC
CASSLWTGPGYGYTF
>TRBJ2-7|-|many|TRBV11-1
TGTGCCAGCAGCTACCAGGGTCCCGAGCAGTACTTC
CASSYQGPEQYF
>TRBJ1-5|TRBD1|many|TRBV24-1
TGTGCCACCAGTGATCCAACGACAGGGAGCAATCAGCCCCAGCATTTT
CATSDPTTGSNQPQHF
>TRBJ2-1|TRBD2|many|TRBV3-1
TGTGCCAGCAGCCAGCTACGTAGCGGGGGGGCCCAGATGCTGAATGAGCAGTTCTTC
CASSQLRSGGAQMLNEQFF
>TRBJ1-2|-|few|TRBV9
TGTGCCAGCAGCCGGGACCGGCTCTATGGCTACACCTTC
CASSRDRLYGYTF
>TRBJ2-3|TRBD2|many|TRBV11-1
TGTGCCAGCAGCCCGGGACTAGCGGGAGATACGCAGTATTTT
CASSPGLAGDTQYF
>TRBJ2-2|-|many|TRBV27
TGTGCCAGCAGACGAAGACAGGACACCGGGGAGCTGTTTTTT
CASRRRQDTGELFF
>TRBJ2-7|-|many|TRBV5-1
TGCGCCAGCAGCCCTCGCCCGGTTGGCTCCTACGAGCAGTACTTC
CASSPRPVGSYEQYF
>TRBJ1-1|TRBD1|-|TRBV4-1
TGCGCCAGCAGCCACTACAGGGGGGACAACACTGAAGCTTTCTTT
CASSHYRGDNTEAFF